These 3 T cell receptor beta chains were all obtained from the same sample, sequenced in a study of control samples from healthy donors and cancer patients. Method: immunoSEQ multiplex PCR; TCRdb's copy keeps in-frame clones and lacks some. The sample carries roughly 150,000 clones, roughly 88% recorded once. Sequencing was performed on blood. The receptor set was obtained from a man between 18 and 35 years old in good health.

The chain couples TRBV28 to TRBJ1-5; unclear D gene. Germline V lookup: CDR1 MDHEN, CDR2 SYDVKM. The CDR3 length is 13 residues. V was clipped by 1 base and J by 4 bases, with 5 bases between them. CDR3 in DNA: TGTGCCAGCAGTTTATTCCGGAATCAGCCCCAGCATTTT. Translating it yields CASSLFRNQPQHF. Filled out from reference TRBV28 and TRBJ1-5, the complete variable domain reads DVKVTQSSRYLVKRTGEKVFLECVQDMDHENMFWYRQDPGLGLRLIYFSYDVKMKEKGDIPEGYSVSREKKERFSLILESASTNQTSMYLCASSLFRNQPQHFGDGTRLSIL.

J is TRBJ1-3 and V is TRBV5-6; D possibly corresponds to TRBD1 (5 bases). CDR1 and CDR2 from the germline V gene are SGHDT and YYEEEE. V lost 5 bases, J lost 0 bases, and 18 bases lay in between. CDR3 length: 17 residues. The DNA of the CDR3 is TGTGCCAGCAGGTCATCGGCAGGGTTCAGCTCTGGAAACACCATATATTTT. This codes for CASRSSAGFSSGNTIYF.

This chain connects TRBV28 to TRBJ2-3, with TRBD2 matching over 7 bases. Germline lookup yields CDR1 MDHEN and CDR2 SYDVKM. The CDR3 length is 19 residues. Unmatched junction bases numbered 21, after V lost 5 bases and J lost 4 bases. CDR3 coding DNA: TGTGCCAGCAGTCCTCTAAGAGGAAGTGGGGGGGGGATCGCAGATACGCAGTATTTT. It codes for CASSPLRGSGGGIADTQYF.